This TCR beta chain was captured by sequencing in a study of spatial heterogeneity in lung cancer. Study background: Every unique TCR and UMI combination, on average, appeared more than ten times in raw reads.

Time point described: sample taken at primary tumor resection. Unsorted samples of tumor, nontumor lung or frozen PBMC had their whole RNA sequenced. Untreated early-stage non-small cell lung cancer patients, some 70 in total, were the donors. Study-wide results and caveats: Ubiquitous expanded tumor TCRs surfaced in blood more at resection than they did at follow-up.

All TCR cDNA molecules were individually tagged with a unique molecular identifier. TCRdb reprocessed the 5' RACE reads via MiXCR and lists one record per CDR3 protein. This sample has 90,000 to 95,000 distinct CDR3 sequences, with approximately 12% found just once. This clonotype occurred many times. Its matching antigen is unknown. Germline-derived CDR1 and CDR2 are ENHRY and SYGVKD. The CDR3 sequence is 13 residues long. V lost 6 bases and J 7 bases, leaving 12 bases between the germline ends. The sequence was collected from a male donor with early-stage non-small cell lung cancer. Sequencing was performed on PBMCs, taken at surgery. V gene TRBV10-3 combines with J gene TRBJ2-2; a possible D gene is TRBD1 (5 bases). The CDR3 loop reads CAIRNGASGELFF. Here the CDR3 DNA reads TGTGCCATCAGAAATGGGGCTAGCGGGGAGCTGTTTTTT.